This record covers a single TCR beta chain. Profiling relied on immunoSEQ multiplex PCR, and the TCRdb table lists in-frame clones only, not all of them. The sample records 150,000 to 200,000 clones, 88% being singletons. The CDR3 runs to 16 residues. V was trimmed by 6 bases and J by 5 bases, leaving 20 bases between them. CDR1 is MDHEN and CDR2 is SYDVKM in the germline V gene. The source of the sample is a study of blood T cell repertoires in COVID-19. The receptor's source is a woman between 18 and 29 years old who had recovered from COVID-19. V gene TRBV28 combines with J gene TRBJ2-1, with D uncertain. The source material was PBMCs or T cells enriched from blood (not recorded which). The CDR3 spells CASSRIPGSIDNEQFF. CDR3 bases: TGTGCCAGCAGCCGGATTCCAGGTAGTATCGACAATGAGCAGTTCTTC. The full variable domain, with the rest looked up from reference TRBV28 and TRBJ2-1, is DVKVTQSSRYLVKRTGEKVFLECVQDMDHENMFWYRQDPGLGLRLIYFSYDVKMKEKGDIPEGYSVSREKKERFSLILESASTNQTSMYLCASSRIPGSIDNEQFFGPGTRLTVL.